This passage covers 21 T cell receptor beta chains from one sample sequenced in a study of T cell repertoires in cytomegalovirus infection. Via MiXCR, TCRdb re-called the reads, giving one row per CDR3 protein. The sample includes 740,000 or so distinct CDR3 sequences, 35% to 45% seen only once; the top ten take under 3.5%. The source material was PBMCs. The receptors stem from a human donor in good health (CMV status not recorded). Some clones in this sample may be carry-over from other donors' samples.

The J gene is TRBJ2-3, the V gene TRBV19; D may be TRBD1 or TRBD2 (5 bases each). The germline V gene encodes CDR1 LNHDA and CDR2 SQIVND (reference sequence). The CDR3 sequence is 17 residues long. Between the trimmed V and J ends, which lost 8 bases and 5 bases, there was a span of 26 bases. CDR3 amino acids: CASGEIGAGPSKDTQYF. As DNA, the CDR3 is TGTGCCAGTGGGGAGATTGGGGCAGGGCCCTCAAAAGATACGCAGTATTTT.

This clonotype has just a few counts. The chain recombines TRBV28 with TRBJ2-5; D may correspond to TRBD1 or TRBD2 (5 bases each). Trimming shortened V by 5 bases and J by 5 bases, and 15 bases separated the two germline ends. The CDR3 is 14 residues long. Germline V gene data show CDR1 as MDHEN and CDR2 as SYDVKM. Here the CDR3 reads CASSLVGRWETQYF. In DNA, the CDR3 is TGTGCCAGCAGTCTAGTGGGACGCTGGGAGACCCAGTACTTC.

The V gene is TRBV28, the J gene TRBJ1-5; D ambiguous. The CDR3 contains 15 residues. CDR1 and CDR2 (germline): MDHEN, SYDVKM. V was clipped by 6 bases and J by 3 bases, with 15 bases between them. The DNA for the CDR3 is TGTGCCAGCAGCCTCAGTGCCGGAACCAATCAGCCCCAGCATTTT. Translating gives CASSLSAGTNQPQHF.

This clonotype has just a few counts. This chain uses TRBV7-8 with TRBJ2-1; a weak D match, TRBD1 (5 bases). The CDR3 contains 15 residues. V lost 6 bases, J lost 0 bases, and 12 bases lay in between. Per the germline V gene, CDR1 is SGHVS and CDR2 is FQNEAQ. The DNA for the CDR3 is TGTGCCAGCAGGCCACAGGTAAGCTCCTACAATGAGCAGTTCTTC. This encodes CASRPQVSSYNEQFF.

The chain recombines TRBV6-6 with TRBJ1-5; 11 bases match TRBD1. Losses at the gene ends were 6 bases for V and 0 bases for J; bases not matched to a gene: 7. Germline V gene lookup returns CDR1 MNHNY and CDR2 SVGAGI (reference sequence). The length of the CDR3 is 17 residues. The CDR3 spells CASSLRDRGSSNQPQHF. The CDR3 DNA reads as TGTGCCAGCAGCCTAAGGGACAGGGGGTCTAGCAATCAGCCCCAGCATTTT.

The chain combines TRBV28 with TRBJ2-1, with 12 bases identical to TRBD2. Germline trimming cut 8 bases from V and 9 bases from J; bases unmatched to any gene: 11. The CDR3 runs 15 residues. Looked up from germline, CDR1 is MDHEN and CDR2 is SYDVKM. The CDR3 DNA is TGTGCCAGCCTGACTGGACTAGCGGGAATATCTGAGCAGTTCTTC. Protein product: CASLTGLAGISEQFF. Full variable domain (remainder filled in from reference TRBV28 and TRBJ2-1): DVKVTQSSRYLVKRTGEKVFLECVQDMDHENMFWYRQDPGLGLRLIYFSYDVKMKEKGDIPEGYSVSREKKERFSLILESASTNQTSMYLCASLTGLAGISEQFFGPGTRLTVL.

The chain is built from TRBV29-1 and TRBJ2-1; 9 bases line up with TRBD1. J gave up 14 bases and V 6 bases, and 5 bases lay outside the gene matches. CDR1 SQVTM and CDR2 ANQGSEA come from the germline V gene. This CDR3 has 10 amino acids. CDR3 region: CSVTGTGKFF. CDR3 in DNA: TGCAGCGTAACCGGGACAGGGAAGTTCTTC.

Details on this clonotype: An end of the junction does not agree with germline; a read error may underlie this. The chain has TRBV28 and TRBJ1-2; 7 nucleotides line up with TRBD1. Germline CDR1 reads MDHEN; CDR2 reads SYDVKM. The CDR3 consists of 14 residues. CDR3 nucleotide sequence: TGTGCCAGCAGTAACGCAGGGGGTAGCTATGACTACACCTTC. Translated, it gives CASSNAGGSYDYTF.

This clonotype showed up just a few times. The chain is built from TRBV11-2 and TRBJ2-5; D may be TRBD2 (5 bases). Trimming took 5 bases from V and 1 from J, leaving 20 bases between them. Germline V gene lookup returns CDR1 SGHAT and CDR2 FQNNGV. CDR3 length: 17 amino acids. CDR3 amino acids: CASSMRLAGPLQETQYF. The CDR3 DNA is TGTGCCAGCAGCATGCGTCTAGCTGGACCTCTCCAAGAGACCCAGTACTTC.

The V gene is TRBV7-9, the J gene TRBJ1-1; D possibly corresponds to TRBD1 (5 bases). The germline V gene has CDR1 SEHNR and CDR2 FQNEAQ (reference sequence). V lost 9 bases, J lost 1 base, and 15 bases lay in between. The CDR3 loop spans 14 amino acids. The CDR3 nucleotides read TGTGCCAGTAGTTTTTCGGGGGAGAACACTGAAGCTTTCTTT. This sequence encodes CASSFSGENTEAFF.

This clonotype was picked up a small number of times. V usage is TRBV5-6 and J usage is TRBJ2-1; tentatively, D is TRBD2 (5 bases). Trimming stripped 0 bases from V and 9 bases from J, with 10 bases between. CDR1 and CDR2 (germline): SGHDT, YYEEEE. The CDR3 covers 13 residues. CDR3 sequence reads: CASSLAILGEQFF. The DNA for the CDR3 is TGTGCCAGCAGCTTGGCCATACTAGGTGAGCAGTTCTTC. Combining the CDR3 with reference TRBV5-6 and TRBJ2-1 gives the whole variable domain DAGVTQSPTHLIKTRGQQVTLRCSPKSGHDTVSWYQQALGQGPQFIFQYYEEEERQRGNFPDRFSGHQFPNYSSELNVNALLLGDSALYLCASSLAILGEQFFGPGTRLTVL.

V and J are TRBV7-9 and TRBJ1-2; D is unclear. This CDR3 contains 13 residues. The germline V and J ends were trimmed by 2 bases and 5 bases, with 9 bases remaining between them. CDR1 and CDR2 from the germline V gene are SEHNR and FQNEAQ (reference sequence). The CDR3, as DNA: TGTGCCAGCAGCTTACCAACCCATTATGGCTACACCTTC. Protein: CASSLPTHYGYTF.

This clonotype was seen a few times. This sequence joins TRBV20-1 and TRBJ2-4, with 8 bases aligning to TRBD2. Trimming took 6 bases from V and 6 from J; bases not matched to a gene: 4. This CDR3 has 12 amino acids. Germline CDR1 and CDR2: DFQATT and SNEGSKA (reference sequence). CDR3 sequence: CSAGRGSNIQYF. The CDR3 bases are TGCAGTGCCGGGAGGGGTTCAAACATTCAGTACTTC.

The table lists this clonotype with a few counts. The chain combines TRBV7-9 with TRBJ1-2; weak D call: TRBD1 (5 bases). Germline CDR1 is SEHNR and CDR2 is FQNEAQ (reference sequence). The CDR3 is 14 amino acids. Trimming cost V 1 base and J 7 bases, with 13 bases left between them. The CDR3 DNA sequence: TGTGCCAGCAGCTTAGAGGGGAAGGTCGGTGGCTACACCTTC. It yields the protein CASSLEGKVGGYTF.

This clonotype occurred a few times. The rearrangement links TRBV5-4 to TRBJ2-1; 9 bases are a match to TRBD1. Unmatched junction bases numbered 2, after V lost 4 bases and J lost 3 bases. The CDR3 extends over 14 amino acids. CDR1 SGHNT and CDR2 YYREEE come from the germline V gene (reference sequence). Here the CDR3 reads CASSVGQGYNEQFF. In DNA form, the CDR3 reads TGTGCCAGCAGCGTGGGACAGGGCTACAATGAGCAGTTCTTC.

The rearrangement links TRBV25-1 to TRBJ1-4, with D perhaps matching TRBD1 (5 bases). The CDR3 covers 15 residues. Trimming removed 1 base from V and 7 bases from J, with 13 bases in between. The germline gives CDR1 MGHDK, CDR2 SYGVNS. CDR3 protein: CASSEFGQGTEKLFF. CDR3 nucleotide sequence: TGTGCCAGCAGTGAATTCGGGCAGGGTACTGAAAAACTGTTTTTT.

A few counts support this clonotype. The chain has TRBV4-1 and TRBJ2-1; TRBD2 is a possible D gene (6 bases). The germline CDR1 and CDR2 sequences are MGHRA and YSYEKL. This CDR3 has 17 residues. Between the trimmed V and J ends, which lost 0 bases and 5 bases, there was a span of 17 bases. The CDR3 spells CASSQDLRLAIHNEQFF. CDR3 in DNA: TGCGCCAGCAGCCAAGATCTTCGGCTAGCGATCCACAATGAGCAGTTCTTC.

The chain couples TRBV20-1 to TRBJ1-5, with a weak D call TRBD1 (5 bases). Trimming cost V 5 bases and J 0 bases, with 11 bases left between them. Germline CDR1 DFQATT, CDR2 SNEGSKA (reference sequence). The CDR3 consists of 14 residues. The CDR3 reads CSALPRDSNQPQHF. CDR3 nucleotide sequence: TGCAGTGCTTTACCCAGGGATAGCAATCAGCCCCAGCATTTT.

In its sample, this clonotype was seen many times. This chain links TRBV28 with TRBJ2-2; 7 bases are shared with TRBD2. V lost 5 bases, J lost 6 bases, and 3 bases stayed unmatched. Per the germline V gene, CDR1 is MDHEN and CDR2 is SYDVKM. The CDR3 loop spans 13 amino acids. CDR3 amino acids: CASSLAGAGELFF. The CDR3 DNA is TGTGCCAGCAGTCTCGCGGGGGCCGGGGAGCTGTTTTTT.

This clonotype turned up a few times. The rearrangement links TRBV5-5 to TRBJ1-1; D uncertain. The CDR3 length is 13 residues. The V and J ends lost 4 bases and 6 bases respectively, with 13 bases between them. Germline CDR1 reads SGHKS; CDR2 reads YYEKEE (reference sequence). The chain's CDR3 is CASSIEMWPEAFF. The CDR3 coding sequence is TGTGCCAGCAGCATAGAAATGTGGCCTGAAGCTTTCTTT.

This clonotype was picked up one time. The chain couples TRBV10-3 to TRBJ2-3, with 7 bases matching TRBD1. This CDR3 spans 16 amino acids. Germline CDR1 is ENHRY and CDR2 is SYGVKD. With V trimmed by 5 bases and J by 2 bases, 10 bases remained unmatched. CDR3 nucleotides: TGTGCCATCAGTCCGACAGGGACCATCTCCACAGATACGCAGTATTTT. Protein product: CAISPTGTISTDTQYF.